Below, 13 T cell receptor beta chains from the same sample are listed, as sequenced in a study of shared clonotypes between healthy human individuals. Assay: immunoSEQ multiplex PCR; the TCRdb copy retains only in-frame clones and omits some. There are about 600,000 clones in the sample; roughly 98% occur only once, and more than 0.3% lies in the top ten. Naive CD8 cells, CD45RO-negative and positively selected for CCR7, excluded terminally differentiated effector memory CD45RA+ cells. What was sequenced was naive CD8+ T cells sorted from blood. The receptors originated from a man in his thirties or forties in good health.

The CDR3 region is CASSSWPLGQGVEKLFF. As DNA, the CDR3 is TGTGCCAGCAGCTCCTGGCCCCTTGGACAGGGCGTTGAAAAACTGTTTTTT. This chain uses TRBV5-5 with TRBJ1-4; TRBD1 aligns across 8 bases. From germline, CDR1 is SGHKS and CDR2 YYEKEE (reference sequence). The CDR3 is made up of 17 amino acids. V shed 3 bases and J 7 bases; nucleotides not matched to a gene: 14.

The chain links TRBV9 to TRBJ2-3, with 11 positions matching TRBD2. The germline gives CDR1 SGDLS, CDR2 YYNGEE. This CDR3 is built from 16 residues. The V gene end was trimmed by 3 bases and the J gene end by 2 bases; junction bases not matched to a gene: 5. The CDR3 DNA reads as TGTGCCAGCAGCGCCCCACTAGCGGGAGCCACAGATACGCAGTATTTT. Translation gives CASSAPLAGATDTQYF.

V is TRBV7-6 and J is TRBJ2-1; weak D call: TRBD2 (5 bases). The germline V and J ends were trimmed by 2 bases and 0 bases, with 14 bases remaining between them. The CDR3 extends over 17 amino acids. Germline V gives CDR1 SGHVS, CDR2 FNYEAQ. This CDR3 reads CASSLRSGESSYNEQFF. The CDR3 nucleotides read TGTGCCAGCAGCTTAAGGTCCGGGGAAAGCTCCTACAATGAGCAGTTCTTC. Based on the CDR3 plus reference TRBV7-6 and TRBJ2-1, the full variable domain is GAGVSQSPRYKVTKRGQDVALRCDPISGHVSLYWYRQALGQGPEFLTYFNYEAQQDKSGLPNDRFSAERPEGSISTLTIQRTEQRDSAMYRCASSLRSGESSYNEQFFGPGTRLTVL.

The rearrangement uses TRBV27 and TRBJ1-2; tentatively, D is TRBD1 (5 bases). The CDR3 runs to 13 residues. The V end was cut by 5 bases, the J end by 13 bases, with 20 bases between. Germline V gene data show CDR1 as MNHEY and CDR2 as SMNVEV (reference sequence). CDR3: CASSAGGANFCTF. The CDR3 DNA reads TGTGCCAGCAGTGCGGGCGGGGCTAACTTCTGCACCTTC.

Concerning this clone itself: The same CDR3 arises from other DNA sequences in this sample as well. The chain uses TRBV27 and TRBJ1-1; tentative D call: TRBD1 (5 bases). V dropped 1 base and J dropped 2 bases, with 8 bases sitting between them. Germline CDR1 and CDR2: MNHEY and SMNVEV (reference sequence). The CDR3 spans 14 residues. DNA for the CDR3: TGTGCCAGCAGTTTATTTAGGGGTAACACTGAAGCTTTCTTT. The encoded protein is CASSLFRGNTEAFF.

The CDR3 sequence: CSVEGLAGDYEQYF. The CDR3 DNA sequence: TGCAGCGTTGAAGGTCTAGCGGGAGACTACGAGCAGTACTTC. This chain connects TRBV29-1 to TRBJ2-7; TRBD2 matches 10 bases. Germline-derived CDR1 and CDR2 are SQVTM and ANQGSEA. CDR3 size: 14 residues. V lost 1 base, J lost 3 bases, and 3 bases stayed unmatched.

The chain couples TRBV5-1 to TRBJ2-5, with 9 nucleotides matching TRBD1. After removal of 7 bases from V and 4 bases from J, the junction contained 8 bases not matched to a gene. This CDR3 comprises 14 residues. Germline CDR1 is SGHRS and CDR2 is YFSETQ. CDR3 region: CASGRQGEGETQYF. The CDR3 DNA is TGCGCCAGCGGACGACAGGGGGAGGGAGAGACCCAGTACTTC.

The CDR3 nucleotides are TGCGCCAGCAGCCACGGGACTAGCGGGAGGGCCCTGGGCTCCTACGAGCAGTACTTC. Amino acids: CASSHGTSGRALGSYEQYF. The chain employs TRBV5-1 and TRBJ2-7; TRBD2 aligns across 16 bases. V lost 4 bases to trimming and J lost 0 bases; unmatched junction nucleotides: 10. Germline-derived CDR1 and CDR2 are SGHRS and YFSETQ. The CDR3 is made up of 19 amino acids. The full variable domain, completed using reference TRBV5-1 and TRBJ2-7, is KAGVTQTPRYLIKTRGQQVTLSCSPISGHRSVSWYQQTPGQGLQFLFEYFSETQRNKGNFPGRFSGRQFSNSRSEMNVSTLELGDSALYLCASSHGTSGRALGSYEQYFGPGTRLTVT.

The rearrangement links TRBV9 to TRBJ2-1; 8 bases match TRBD1. V gave up 3 bases and J gave up 4 bases; unmatched junction bases: 9. In germline, CDR1 is SGDLS, CDR2 YYNGEE. The CDR3 is 16 residues long. The CDR3 loop is CASSGERTGRYNEQFF. Here the CDR3 DNA reads TGTGCCAGCAGCGGAGAAAGGACAGGGCGATACAATGAGCAGTTCTTC. Together with reference TRBV9 and TRBJ2-1, the CDR3 gives the full variable domain: DSGVTQTPKHLITATGQRVTLRCSPRSGDLSVYWYQQSLDQGLQFLIQYYNGEERAKGNILERFSAQQFPDLHSELNLSSLELGDSALYFCASSGERTGRYNEQFFGPGTRLTVL.

A single count supports this clone. J is TRBJ1-1 and V is TRBV7-9, with D uncertain. This CDR3 spans 14 amino acids. V was trimmed by 9 bases and J by 0 bases, leaving 14 bases between them. Per the germline V gene, CDR1 is SEHNR and CDR2 is FQNEAQ (reference sequence). CDR3: CASNSGSLNTEAFF. In DNA, the CDR3 is TGTGCCAGTAATTCCGGCTCCCTGAACACTGAAGCTTTCTTT. The full variable domain, in which reference TRBV7-9 and TRBJ1-1 provide the parts outside the CDR3, is DTGVSQNPRHKITKRGQNVTFRCDPISEHNRLYWYRQTLGQGPEFLTYFQNEAQLEKSRLLSDRFSAERPKGSFSTLEIQRTEQGDSAMYLCASNSGSLNTEAFFGQGTRLTVV.

This clone has just one count. V usage is TRBV2 and J usage is TRBJ2-7, with 10 nucleotides matching TRBD1. Germline V gene data show CDR1 as SNHLY and CDR2 as FYNNEI. The ends lost 5 bases at V and 5 bases at J; junction bases unmatched: 6. The CDR3 loop spans 14 amino acids. CDR3 coding DNA: TGTGCCAGCAGTTGGACAGGGGGTTTGAACGAGCAGTACTTC. Protein product: CASSWTGGLNEQYF.

The chain carries TRBV7-8 and TRBJ2-7; 9 nucleotides agree with TRBD1. CDR1 SGHVS and CDR2 FQNEAQ come from the germline V gene. The CDR3 totals 17 residues. The V and J ends lost 2 bases and 4 bases, in that order; junction bases with no gene match: 12. The CDR3 loop is CASSLKHAGQGFYEQYF. The CDR3 DNA reads TGTGCCAGCAGCTTAAAGCACGCGGGACAGGGATTTTACGAGCAGTACTTC.

The chain joins TRBV2 to TRBJ2-7; D tentatively reads TRBD1 or TRBD2 (5 bases each). CDR3 size: 15 residues. The V end lost 4 bases, the J end lost 3 bases, and 16 bases lay between the germline ends. Germline V gene lookup returns CDR1 SNHLY and CDR2 FYNNEI. The CDR3 DNA sequence: TGTGCCAGCAGTGCAGAGTCGAGGGGTGGCTACGAGCAGTACTTC. Translating it yields CASSAESRGGYEQYF.